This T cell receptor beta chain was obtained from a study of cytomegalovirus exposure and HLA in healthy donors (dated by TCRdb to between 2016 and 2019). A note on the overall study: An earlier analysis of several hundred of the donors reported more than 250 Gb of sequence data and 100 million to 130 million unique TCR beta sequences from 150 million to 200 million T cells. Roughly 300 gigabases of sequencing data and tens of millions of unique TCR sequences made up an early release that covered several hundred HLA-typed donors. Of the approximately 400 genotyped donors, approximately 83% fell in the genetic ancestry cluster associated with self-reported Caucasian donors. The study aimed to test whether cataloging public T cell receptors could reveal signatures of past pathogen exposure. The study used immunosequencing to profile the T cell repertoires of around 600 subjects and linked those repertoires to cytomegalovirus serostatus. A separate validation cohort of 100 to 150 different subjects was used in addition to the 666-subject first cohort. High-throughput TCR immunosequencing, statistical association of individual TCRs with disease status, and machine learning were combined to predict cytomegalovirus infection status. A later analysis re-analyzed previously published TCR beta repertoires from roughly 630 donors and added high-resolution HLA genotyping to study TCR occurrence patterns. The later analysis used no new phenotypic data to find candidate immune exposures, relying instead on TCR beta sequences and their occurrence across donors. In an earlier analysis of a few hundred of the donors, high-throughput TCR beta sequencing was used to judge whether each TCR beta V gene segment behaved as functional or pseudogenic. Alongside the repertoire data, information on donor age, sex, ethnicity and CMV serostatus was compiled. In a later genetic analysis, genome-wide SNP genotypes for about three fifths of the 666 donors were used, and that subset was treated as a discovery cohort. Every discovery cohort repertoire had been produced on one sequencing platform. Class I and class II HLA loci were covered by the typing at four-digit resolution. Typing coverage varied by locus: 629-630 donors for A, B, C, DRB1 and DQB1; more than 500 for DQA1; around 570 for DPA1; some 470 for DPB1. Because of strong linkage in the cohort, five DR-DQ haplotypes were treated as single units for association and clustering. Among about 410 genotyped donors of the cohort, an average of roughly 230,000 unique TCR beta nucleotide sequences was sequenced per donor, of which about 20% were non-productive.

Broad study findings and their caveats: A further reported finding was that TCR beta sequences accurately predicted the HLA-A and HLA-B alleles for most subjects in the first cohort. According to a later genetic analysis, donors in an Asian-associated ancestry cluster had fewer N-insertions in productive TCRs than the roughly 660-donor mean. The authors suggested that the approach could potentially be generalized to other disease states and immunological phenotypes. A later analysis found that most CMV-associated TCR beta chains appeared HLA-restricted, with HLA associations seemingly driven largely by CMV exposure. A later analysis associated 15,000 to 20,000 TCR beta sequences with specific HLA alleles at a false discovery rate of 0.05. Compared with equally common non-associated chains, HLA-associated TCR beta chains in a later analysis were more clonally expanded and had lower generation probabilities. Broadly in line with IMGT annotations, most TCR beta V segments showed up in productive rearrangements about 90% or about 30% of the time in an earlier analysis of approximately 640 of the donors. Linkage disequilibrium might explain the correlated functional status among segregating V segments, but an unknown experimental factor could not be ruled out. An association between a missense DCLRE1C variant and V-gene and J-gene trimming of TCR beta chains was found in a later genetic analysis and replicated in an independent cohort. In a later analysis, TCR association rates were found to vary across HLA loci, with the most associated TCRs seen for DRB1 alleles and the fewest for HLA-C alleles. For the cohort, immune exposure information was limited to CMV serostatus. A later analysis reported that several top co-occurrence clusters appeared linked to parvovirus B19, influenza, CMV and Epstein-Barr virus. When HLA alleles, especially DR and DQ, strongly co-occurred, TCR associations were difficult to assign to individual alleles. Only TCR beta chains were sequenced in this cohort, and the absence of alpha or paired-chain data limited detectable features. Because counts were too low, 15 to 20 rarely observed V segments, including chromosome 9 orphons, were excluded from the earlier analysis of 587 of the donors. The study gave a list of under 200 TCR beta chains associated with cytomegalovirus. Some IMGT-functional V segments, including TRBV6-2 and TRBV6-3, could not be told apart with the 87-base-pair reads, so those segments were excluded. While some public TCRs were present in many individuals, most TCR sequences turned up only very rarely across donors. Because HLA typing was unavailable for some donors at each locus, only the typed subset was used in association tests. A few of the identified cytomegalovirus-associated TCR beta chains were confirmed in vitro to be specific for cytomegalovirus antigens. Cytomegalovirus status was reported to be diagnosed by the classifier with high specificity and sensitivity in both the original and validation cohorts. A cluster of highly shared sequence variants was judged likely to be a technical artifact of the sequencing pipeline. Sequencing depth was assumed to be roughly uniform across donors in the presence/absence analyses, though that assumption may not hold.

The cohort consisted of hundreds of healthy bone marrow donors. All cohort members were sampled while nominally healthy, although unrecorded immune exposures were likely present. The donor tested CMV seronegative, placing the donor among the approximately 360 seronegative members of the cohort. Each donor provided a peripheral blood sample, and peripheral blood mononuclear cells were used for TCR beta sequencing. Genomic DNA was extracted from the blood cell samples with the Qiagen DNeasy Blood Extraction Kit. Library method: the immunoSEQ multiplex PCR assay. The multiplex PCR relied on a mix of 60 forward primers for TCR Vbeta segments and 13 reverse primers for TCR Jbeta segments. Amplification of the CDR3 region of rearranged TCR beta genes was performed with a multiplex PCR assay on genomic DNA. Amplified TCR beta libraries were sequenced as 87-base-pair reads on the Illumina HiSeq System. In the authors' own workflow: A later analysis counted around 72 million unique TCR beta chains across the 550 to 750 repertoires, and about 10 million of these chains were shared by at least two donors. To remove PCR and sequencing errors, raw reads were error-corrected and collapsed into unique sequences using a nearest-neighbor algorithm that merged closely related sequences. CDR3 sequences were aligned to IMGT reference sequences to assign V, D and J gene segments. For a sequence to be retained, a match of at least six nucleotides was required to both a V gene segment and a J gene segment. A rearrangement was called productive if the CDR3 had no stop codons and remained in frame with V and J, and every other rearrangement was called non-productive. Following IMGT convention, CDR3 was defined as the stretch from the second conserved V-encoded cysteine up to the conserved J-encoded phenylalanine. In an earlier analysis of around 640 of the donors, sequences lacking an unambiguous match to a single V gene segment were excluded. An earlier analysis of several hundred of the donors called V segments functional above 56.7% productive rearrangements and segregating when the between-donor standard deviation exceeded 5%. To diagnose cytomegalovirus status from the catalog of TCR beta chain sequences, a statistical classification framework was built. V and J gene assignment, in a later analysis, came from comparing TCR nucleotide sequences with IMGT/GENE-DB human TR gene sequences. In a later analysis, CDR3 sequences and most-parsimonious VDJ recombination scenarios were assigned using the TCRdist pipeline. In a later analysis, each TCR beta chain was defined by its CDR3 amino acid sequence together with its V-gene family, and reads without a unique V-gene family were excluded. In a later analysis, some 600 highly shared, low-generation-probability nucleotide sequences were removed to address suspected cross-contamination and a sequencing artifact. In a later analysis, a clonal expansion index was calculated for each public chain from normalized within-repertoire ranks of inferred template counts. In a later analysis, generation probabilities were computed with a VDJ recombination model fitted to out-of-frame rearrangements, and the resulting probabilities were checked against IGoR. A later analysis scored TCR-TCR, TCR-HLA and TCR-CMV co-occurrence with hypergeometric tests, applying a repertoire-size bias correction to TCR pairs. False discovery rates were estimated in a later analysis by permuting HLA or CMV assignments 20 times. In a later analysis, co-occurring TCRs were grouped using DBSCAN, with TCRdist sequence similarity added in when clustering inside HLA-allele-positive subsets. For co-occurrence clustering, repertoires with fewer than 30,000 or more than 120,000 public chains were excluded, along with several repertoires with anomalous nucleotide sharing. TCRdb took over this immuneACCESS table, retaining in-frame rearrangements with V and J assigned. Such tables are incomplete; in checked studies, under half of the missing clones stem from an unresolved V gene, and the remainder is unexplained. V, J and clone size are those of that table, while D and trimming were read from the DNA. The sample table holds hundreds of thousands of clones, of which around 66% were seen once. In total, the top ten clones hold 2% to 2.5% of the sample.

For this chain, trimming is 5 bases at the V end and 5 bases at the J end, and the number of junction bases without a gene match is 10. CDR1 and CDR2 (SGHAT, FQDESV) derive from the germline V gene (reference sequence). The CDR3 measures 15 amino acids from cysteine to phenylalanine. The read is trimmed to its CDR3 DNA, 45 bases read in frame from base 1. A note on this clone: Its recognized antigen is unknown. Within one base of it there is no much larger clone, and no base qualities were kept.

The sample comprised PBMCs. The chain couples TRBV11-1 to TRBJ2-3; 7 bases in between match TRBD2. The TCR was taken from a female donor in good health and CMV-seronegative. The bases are TGTGCCAGCAGCCGGAGCGGGATCCTCGGAGATACGCAGTATTTT. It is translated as CASSRSGILGDTQYF.